This T cell receptor beta chain was sequenced during a study of cytomegalovirus exposure and HLA in healthy donors. Findings of the study overall: There were fewer than 200 TCR beta chains listed as cytomegalovirus-associated. Within the 100 to 150 validation repertoires, first-cohort TCR clusters tended to co-occur, according to a later analysis.

In regard to this clone: As yet, its antigen is unknown.

Libraries were prepared by immunoSEQ multiplex PCR; TCRdb keeps only in-frame clonotypes and omits some of them. The sample carries 250,000 to 400,000 clones, 70% to 90% recorded once. The CDR3 is 16 amino acids. CDR1 SNHLY and CDR2 FYNNEI come from the germline V gene. After removal of 1 base from V and 3 bases from J, the junction contained 5 bases not matched to a gene. The TCR sequence derives from a man aged 30 to 45 in good health and CMV-seronegative. Sequences were obtained from PBMCs. The chain joins TRBV2 to TRBJ2-5; 10 nucleotides agree with TRBD2. CDR3 loop: CASSEELAGAKETQYF. CDR3 sequence (DNA): TGTGCCAGCAGTGAAGAGCTAGCGGGGGCTAAAGAGACCCAGTACTTC.